The present T cell receptor (beta chain) was sequenced within a study of blood T cell repertoires in COVID-19. Turning to the study itself: Sites across the United States, Italy and Spain contributed samples from acute and convalescent COVID-19. From T cells, B-cell-depleted T cells, or PBMCs came the material, which was cDNA or gDNA.

CDR3 length equals 13 residues. Germline assignment: CDR1 ENHRY and CDR2 SYGVKD. The V gene lost 2 bases and the J gene lost 8 bases, with 12 bases spanning the gap. Repertoires were generated with immunoSEQ multiplex PCR, while TCRdb's copy carries only in-frame clones and drops some. The sample holds approximately 320,000 clones; more than 90% are singletons and the top ten take roughly 2.6%. Participants came from some 23 US areas, aged roughly 18 to 89 years. In Cohort 3, a recovered donor had either two negative PCRs, clearance, or symptom resolution. This sequence originates from a man between 60 and 75 years old who had recovered from COVID-19. Sequencing used PBMCs or T cells enriched from blood (not recorded which). The rearrangement joins TRBV10-3 to TRBJ1-2, with D uncertain. This CDR3 is CAISEGEAGGYTF. For the CDR3, the DNA is TGTGCCATCAGTGAGGGGGAGGCAGGCGGCTACACCTTC.